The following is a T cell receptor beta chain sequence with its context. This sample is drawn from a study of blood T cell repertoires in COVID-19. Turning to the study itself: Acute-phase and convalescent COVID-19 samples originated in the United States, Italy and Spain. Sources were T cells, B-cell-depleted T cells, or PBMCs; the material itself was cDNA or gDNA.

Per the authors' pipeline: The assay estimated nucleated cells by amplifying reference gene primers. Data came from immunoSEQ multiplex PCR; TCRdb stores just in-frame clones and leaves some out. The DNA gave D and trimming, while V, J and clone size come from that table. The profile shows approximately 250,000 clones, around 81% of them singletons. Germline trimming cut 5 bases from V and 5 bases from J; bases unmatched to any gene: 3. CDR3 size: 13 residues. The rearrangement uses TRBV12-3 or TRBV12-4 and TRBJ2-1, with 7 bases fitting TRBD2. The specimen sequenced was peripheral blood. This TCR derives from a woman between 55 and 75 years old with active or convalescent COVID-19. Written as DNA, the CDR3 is TGTGCCAGCAGTGGAGCGGGGCACAATGAGCAGTTCTTC. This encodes CASSGAGHNEQFF.